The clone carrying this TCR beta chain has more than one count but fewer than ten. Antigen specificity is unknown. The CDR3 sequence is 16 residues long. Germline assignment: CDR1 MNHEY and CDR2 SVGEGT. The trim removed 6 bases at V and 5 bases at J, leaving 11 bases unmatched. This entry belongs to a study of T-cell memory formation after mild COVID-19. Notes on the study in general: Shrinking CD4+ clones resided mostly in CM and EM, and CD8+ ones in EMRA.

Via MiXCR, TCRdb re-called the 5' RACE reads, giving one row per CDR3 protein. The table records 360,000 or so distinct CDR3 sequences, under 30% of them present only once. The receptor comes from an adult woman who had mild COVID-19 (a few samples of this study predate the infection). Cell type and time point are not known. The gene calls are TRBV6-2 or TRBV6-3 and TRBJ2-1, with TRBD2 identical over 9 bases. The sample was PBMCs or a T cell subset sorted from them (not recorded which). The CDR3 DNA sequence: TGTGCCAGCAGATTCTATAGCGGGAGCTACCACAATGAGCAGTTCTTC. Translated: CASRFYSGSYHNEQFF.